This T cell receptor beta chain was captured by sequencing in a study of shared clonotypes between healthy human individuals. Points from the study as a whole: Shared clonotypes: roughly 4.7% naive CD4, under 4% naive CD8, around 2.2% memory CD4, about 0.41% memory CD8. Among the subsets, naive ones generally showed larger estimated richness than memory ones.

For this clone: No antigen is known for it.

Sequenced by immunoSEQ multiplex PCR; TCRdb stores in-frame clones only, minus some. The sample records 2 million to 2.5 million clones, around 96% being singletons. The naive CD8 fraction comprised CD45RO-negative cells positively selected for CCR7 and excluded terminally differentiated effector memory CD45RA+ cells. This receptor was obtained from a young man in good health. Sequencing input: naive CD8+ T cells sorted from blood.

The CDR3 region is CASSVAADPLQQYF. The CDR3 DNA reads TGTGCCAGCAGCGTAGCGGCGGACCCCCTTCAGCAGTACTTC. This sequence joins TRBV9 and TRBJ2-7, with unresolved D. Germline V lookup: CDR1 SGDLS, CDR2 YYNGEE. The CDR3 loop spans 14 amino acids. Trimming pared 0 bases from V and 8 bases from J, leaving 15 bases between.